This T cell receptor beta chain was retrieved from a study of blood T cells in healthy people across ages. This clonotype was picked up a small number of times. The antigen is unknown. Together with a sample-barcoded 5' primer, a J-beta primer mix was included in a second PCR lasting roughly 6 to 12 cycles. Via MiXCR, TCRdb re-called the 5' RACE reads, giving one row per CDR3 protein. Seen here are some 890,000 distinct CDR3 sequences, almost 30% observed once, and the top ten hold about a tenth. Notes on the study in general: Diversity figures derived from one million T cells were judged to underestimate the true value. Getting older went along with TCR beta diversity per million T cells dropping roughly linearly.

The sample was also linked to a second study, of T cells of mothers and their children.

This receptor was obtained from a woman between 35 and 50 years old in good health. Sequencing was carried out using blood.

The CDR3 nucleotides read TGTGCCAGCAGCTTAGCATCGACCGGGGAGCAGTTCTTC. Protein: CASSLASTGEQFF. This sequence joins TRBV7-9 and TRBJ2-1; no firm D call. Trimming shortened V by 0 bases and J by 10 bases, and 10 bases separated the two germline ends. From germline, CDR1 is SEHNR and CDR2 FQNEAQ (reference sequence). This CDR3 spans 13 amino acids.